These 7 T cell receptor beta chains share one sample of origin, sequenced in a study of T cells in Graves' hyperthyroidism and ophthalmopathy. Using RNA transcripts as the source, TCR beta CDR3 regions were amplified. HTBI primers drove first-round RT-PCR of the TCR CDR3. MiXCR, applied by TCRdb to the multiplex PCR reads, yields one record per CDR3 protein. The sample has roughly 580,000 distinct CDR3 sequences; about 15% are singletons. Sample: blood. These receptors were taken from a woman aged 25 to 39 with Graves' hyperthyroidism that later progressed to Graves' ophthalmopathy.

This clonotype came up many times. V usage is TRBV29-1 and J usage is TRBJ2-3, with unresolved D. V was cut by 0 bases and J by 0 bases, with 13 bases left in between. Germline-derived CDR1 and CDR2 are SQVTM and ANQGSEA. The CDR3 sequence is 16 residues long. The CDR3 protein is CSVEDRWRSSTDTQYF. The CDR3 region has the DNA TGCAGCGTTGAAGATAGGTGGCGGAGTAGCACAGATACGCAGTATTTT.

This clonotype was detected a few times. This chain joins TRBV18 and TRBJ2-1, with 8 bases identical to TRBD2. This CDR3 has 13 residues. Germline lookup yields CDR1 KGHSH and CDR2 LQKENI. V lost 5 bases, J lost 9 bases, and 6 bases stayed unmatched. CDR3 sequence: CASSSGTRGEQFF. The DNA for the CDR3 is TGTGCCAGCTCATCCGGGACTAGGGGTGAGCAGTTCTTC.

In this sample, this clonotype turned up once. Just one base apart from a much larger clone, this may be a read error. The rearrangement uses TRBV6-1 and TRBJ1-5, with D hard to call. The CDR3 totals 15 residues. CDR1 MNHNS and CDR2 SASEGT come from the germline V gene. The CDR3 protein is CTSRPYRVGNQPQHF. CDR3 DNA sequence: TGTACCAGCAGGCCCTATAGGGTTGGCAATCAGCCCCAGCATTTT.

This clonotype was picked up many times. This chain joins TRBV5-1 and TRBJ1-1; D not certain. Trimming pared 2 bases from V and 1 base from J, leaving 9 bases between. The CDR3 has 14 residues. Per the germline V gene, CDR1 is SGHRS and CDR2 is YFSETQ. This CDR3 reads CASSFGSQNTEAFF. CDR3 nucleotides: TGCGCCAGCAGCTTTGGCTCCCAGAACACTGAAGCTTTCTTT. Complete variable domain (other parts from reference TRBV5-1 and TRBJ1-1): KAGVTQTPRYLIKTRGQQVTLSCSPISGHRSVSWYQQTPGQGLQFLFEYFSETQRNKGNFPGRFSGRQFSNSRSEMNVSTLELGDSALYLCASSFGSQNTEAFFGQGTRLTVV.

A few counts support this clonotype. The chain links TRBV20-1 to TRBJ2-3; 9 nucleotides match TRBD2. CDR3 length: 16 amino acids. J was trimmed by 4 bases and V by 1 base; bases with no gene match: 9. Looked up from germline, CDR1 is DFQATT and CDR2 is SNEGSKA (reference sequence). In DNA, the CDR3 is TGCAGTGCTAGAGTACCCGCGGGGGGGGGGGCAGATACGCAGTATTTT. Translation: CSARVPAGGGADTQYF.

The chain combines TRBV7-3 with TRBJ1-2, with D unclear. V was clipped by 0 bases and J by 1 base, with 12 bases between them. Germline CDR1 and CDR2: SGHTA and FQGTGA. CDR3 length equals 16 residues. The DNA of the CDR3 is TGTGCCAGCAGCTTAACGGGTCCGCCCGTTAACTATGGCTACACCTTC. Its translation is CASSLTGPPVNYGYTF.

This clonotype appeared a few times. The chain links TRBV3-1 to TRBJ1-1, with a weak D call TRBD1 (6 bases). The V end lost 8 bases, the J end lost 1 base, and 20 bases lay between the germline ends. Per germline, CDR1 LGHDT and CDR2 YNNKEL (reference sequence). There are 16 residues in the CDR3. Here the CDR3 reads CASSPRDTRGNTEAFF. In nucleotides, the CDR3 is TGTGCCAGCTCCCCCCGGGACACCCGGGGGAACACTGAAGCTTTCTTT.